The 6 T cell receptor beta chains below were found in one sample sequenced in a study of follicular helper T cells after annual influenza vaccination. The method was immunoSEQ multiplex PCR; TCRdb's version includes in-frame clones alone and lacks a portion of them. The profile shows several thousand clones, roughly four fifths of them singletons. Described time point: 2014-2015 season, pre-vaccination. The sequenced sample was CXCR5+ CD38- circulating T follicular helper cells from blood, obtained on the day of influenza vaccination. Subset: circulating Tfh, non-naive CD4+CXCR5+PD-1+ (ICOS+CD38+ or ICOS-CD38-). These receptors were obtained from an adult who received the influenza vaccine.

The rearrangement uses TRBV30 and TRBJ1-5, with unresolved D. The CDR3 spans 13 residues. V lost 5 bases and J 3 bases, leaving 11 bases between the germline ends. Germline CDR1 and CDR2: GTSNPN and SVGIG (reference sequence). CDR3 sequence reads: CAWGGNSNQPQHF. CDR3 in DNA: TGTGCCTGGGGAGGGAACTCCAATCAGCCCCAGCATTTT. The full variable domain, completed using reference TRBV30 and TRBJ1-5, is SQTIHQWPATLVQPVGSPLSLECTVEGTSNPNLYWYRQAAGRGLQLLFYSVGIGQISSEVPQNLSASRPQDRQFILSSKKLLLSDSGFYLCAWGGNSNQPQHFGDGTRLSIL.

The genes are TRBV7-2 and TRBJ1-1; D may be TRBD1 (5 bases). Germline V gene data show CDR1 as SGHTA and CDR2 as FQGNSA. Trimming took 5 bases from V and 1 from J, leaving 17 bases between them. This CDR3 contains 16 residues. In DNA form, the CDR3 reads TGTGCCAGCAGCCGCAAGGGCGGTACAGGGAACACTGAAGCTTTCTTT. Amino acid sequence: CASSRKGGTGNTEAFF.

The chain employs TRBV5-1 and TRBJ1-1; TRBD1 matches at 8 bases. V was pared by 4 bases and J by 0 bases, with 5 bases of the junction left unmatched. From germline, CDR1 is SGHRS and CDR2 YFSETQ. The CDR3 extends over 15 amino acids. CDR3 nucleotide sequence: TGCGCCAGCAGCAGGGCAGGGGGCCTGAACACTGAAGCTTTCTTT. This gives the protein CASSRAGGLNTEAFF.

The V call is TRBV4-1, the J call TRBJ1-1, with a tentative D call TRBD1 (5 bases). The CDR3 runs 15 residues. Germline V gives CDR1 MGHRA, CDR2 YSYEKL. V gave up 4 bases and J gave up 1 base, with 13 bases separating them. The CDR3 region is CASSPRQGTNTEAFF. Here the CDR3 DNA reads TGCGCCAGCAGCCCCCGGCAGGGTACGAACACTGAAGCTTTCTTT.

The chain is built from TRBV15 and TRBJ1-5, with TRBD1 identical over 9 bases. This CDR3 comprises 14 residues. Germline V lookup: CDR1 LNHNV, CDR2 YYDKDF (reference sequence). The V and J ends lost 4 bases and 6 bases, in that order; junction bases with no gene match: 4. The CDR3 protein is CATSMGQGGQPQHF. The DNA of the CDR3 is TGTGCCACCAGCATGGGACAGGGTGGTCAGCCCCAGCATTTT.

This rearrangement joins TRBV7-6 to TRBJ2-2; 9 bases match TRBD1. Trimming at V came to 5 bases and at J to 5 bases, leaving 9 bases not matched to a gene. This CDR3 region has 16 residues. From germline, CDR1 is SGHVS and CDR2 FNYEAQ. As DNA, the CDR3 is TGTGCCAGCAGCGCCCGGACAGGGGAGGGGACCGGGGAGCTGTTTTTT. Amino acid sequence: CASSARTGEGTGELFF. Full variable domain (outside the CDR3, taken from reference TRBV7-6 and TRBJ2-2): GAGVSQSPRYKVTKRGQDVALRCDPISGHVSLYWYRQALGQGPEFLTYFNYEAQQDKSGLPNDRFSAERPEGSISTLTIQRTEQRDSAMYRCASSARTGEGTGELFFGEGSRLTVL.